Each of the 17 T cell receptor beta chains below was sequenced from the same sample in a study of T cells in Graves' hyperthyroidism and ophthalmopathy. The investigators amplified TCR beta CDR3 regions from RNA transcripts. A first-round RT-PCR of the TCR CDR3 used the HTBI primer set. TCRdb passed the multiplex PCR reads through MiXCR, listing each CDR3 protein once. The sample includes hundreds of thousands of distinct CDR3 sequences, just under 20% of them seen just once. Material for sequencing was blood. These receptors all come from a man aged 40-55 years with Graves' ophthalmopathy.

Notes on this clonotype: Relative to the germline gene, one junction end is altered; a read error may explain this. The rearrangement links TRBV27 to TRBJ1-2; D is undetermined. The CDR3 has 12 amino acids. Germline values: CDR1 MNHEY, CDR2 SMNVEV (reference sequence). CDR3 coding DNA: TGTGCCAGCAGAACTACTAAGTATGGCTACACCTTC. Protein product: CASRTTKYGYTF.

The chain links TRBV18 to TRBJ2-3, with 8 bases identical to TRBD2. The J segment lost 6 bases and the V segment lost 3 bases, leaving 14 bases of the junction unmatched. This CDR3 spans 17 amino acids. Per germline, CDR1 KGHSH and CDR2 LQKENI. The CDR3 DNA sequence: TGTGCCAGCTCACCGTTATCGGGAGGGCCTTCTGGGGATACGCAGTATTTT. Translated: CASSPLSGGPSGDTQYF.

There are a few counts of this clonotype. V gene TRBV20-1 combines with J gene TRBJ2-2, with D possibly TRBD1 on 5 matching bases. This CDR3 has 13 amino acids. Germline V CDR1 and CDR2: DFQATT, SNEGSKA (reference sequence). The CDR3 loop is CVVGQGHSGELFF. As DNA, the CDR3 is TGCGTGGTGGGGCAGGGTCACAGCGGGGAGCTGTTTTTT.

The V gene is TRBV15, the J gene TRBJ2-7; 7 bases are a match to TRBD2. CDR1 and CDR2 (germline): LNHNV, YYDKDF (reference sequence). The J segment lost 3 bases and the V segment lost 0 bases, leaving 2 bases of the junction unmatched. CDR3 length: 14 amino acids. The CDR3 sequence: CATSRDRGVYEQYF. In nucleotides, the CDR3 is TGTGCCACCAGCAGAGATCGGGGGGTCTACGAGCAGTACTTC. The whole variable domain, filled in from reference TRBV15 and TRBJ2-7, reads DAMVIQNPRYQVTQFGKPVTLSCSQTLNHNVMYWYQQKSSQAPKLLFHYYDKDFNNEADTPDNFQSRRPNTSFCFLDIRSPGLGDTAMYLCATSRDRGVYEQYFGPGTRLTVT.

This clonotype was seen only a few times. The chain carries TRBV28 and TRBJ2-2; D is perhaps TRBD1 (7 bases). This CDR3 is built from 18 residues. CDR1 and CDR2 from the germline V gene are MDHEN and SYDVKM. V lost 0 bases and J 5 bases, leaving 19 bases between the germline ends. CDR3 amino acids: CASSLWLGGGRSTGELFF. The CDR3 DNA reads as TGTGCCAGCAGTTTATGGCTCGGAGGGGGCCGGTCGACCGGGGAGCTGTTTTTT.

This clonotype was found a few times. This chain joins TRBV5-1 and TRBJ1-1; D not resolved. Germline CDR1 and CDR2: SGHRS and YFSETQ. Trimming removed 1 base from V and 2 bases from J, with 9 bases in between. This CDR3 spans 14 amino acids. CDR3 nucleotide sequence: TGCGCCAGCAGCTTGTACGTAGCTAACACTGAAGCTTTCTTT. This sequence encodes CASSLYVANTEAFF.

The V gene is TRBV9, the J gene TRBJ2-2; the D is unclear. From germline, CDR1 is SGDLS and CDR2 YYNGEE. The V end lost 5 bases, the J end lost 4 bases, and 15 bases lay between the germline ends. CDR3 size: 15 residues. CDR3 DNA: TGTGCCAGCAGGGCAGGAGCCTCGGGCACCGGGGAGCTGTTTTTT. Translation: CASRAGASGTGELFF.

The table lists this clonotype with a few counts. J is TRBJ2-7 and V is TRBV24-1; D gene ambiguous. Germline assignment: CDR1 KGHDR and CDR2 SFDVKD. The CDR3 runs 12 residues. The ends were cut back, 9 bases at V and 4 bases at J, with 12 bases in the middle. CDR3 loop: CATCGEEYEQYF. CDR3 DNA: TGTGCCACCTGTGGAGAAGAATACGAGCAGTACTTC.

This clonotype was counted ten times or more. The chain links TRBV11-2 to TRBJ2-1; D gene ambiguous. This CDR3 is 14 amino acids long. V gave up 5 bases and J gave up 6 bases, with 14 bases separating them. Germline values: CDR1 SGHAT, CDR2 FQNNGV. CDR3 sequence (DNA): TGTGCCAGCAGCCCGGCTTATCCCGGCAATGAGCAGTTCTTC. Encoded protein: CASSPAYPGNEQFF.

The gene calls are TRBV15 and TRBJ2-7; D possibly matches TRBD1 or TRBD2 (5 bases each). The germline V gene encodes CDR1 LNHNV and CDR2 YYDKDF (reference sequence). This CDR3 region has 15 residues. Trimming pared 2 bases from V and 4 bases from J, leaving 15 bases between. In nucleotides, the CDR3 is TGTGCCACCAGCAGATCCCACCCAGGGACGTACGAGCAGTACTTC. Its translation is CATSRSHPGTYEQYF.

The CDR3 protein is CSAKADRNEKLFF. CDR3 coding DNA: TGCAGTGCAAAGGCGGACAGGAATGAAAAACTGTTTTTT. V gene TRBV20-1 combines with J gene TRBJ1-4; TRBD1 matches 7 bases. Looked up from germline, CDR1 is DFQATT and CDR2 is SNEGSKA (reference sequence). Trimming removed 6 bases from V and 5 bases from J; junction bases left unmatched: 6. The CDR3 is made up of 13 amino acids.

The V call is TRBV6-1, the J call TRBJ2-3; 7 nucleotides agree with TRBD2. Germline trimming cut 3 bases from V and 6 bases from J; bases unmatched to any gene: 12. CDR1 and CDR2 (germline): MNHNS, SASEGT. This CDR3 has 16 amino acids. The CDR3 DNA follows: TGTGCCAGCAGTGAGATTCTAGCGGCCACAGTGGATACGCAGTATTTT. It codes for CASSEILAATVDTQYF.

This clonotype was detected only a few times. The chain links TRBV9 to TRBJ1-6, with D uncertain. Trimming pared 2 bases from V and 2 bases from J, leaving 8 bases between. The CDR3 contains 15 residues. Germline loops: CDR1 SGDLS, CDR2 YYNGEE. CDR3 DNA: TGTGCCAGCAGCGTCAGTTCAACCTATAATTCACCCCTCCACTTT. As protein: CASSVSSTYNSPLHF.

This clonotype was counted ten times or more. V gene TRBV30 combines with J gene TRBJ1-5; no clear D. Germline V gives CDR1 GTSNPN, CDR2 SVGIG (reference sequence). The CDR3 extends over 14 amino acids. V was shortened by 1 base and J by 5 bases, with 12 bases between the two germline ends. CDR3 DNA: TGTGCCTGGAGTGACCCGACCTCTTATCAGCCCCAGCATTTT. Translation: CAWSDPTSYQPQHF.

This clonotype was seen repeatedly, ten times or more. V is TRBV18 and J is TRBJ2-1, with D unclear. The CDR3 is 13 amino acids. V shed 0 bases and J shed 3 bases, with 3 bases lying between them. Germline CDR1 is KGHSH and CDR2 is LQKENI. CDR3 sequence (DNA): TGTGCCAGCTCACCACCTAGCTACAATGAGCAGTTCTTC. Protein product: CASSPPSYNEQFF.

The sample holds many counts of this clonotype. CDR3 DNA sequence: TGTGCCAGCAGCCAAGAGGCTCGGAACACTGAAGCTTTCTTT. It encodes CASSQEARNTEAFF. The gene calls are TRBV3-1 and TRBJ1-1; no definite D call. From germline, CDR1 is LGHDT and CDR2 YNNKEL (reference sequence). The CDR3 contains 14 residues. V was shortened by 0 bases and J by 1 base, with 6 bases between the two germline ends.

This chain connects TRBV19 to TRBJ2-7, with 8 bases lining up with TRBD1. The length of the CDR3 is 14 residues. The junction had 9 bases not matched to a gene; V was cut back by 9 bases and J by 2 bases. In germline, CDR1 is LNHDA, CDR2 SQIVND (reference sequence). DNA for the CDR3: TGTGCCAGCAGAGGGGGACAGGATACCTACGAGCAGTACTTC. Protein: CASRGGQDTYEQYF.